The T cell receptor (beta chain) under discussion was sequenced for a study of response to subunit inactivated influenza vaccine. A remark on this clonotype: Its antigen is not identified.

Study-level points and caveats: The authors suggested that every seasonal influenza vaccination recruits few new T cells.

TCRdb re-called the RT-PCR reads through MiXCR, storing one row per CDR3 protein. Among just under 550,000 distinct CDR3 sequences listed, approximately 24% were seen once. This sample also appeared in a second study, on T cells expressing NK-cell markers. That study adds: Scientists made TCR beta cDNA using 5'RACE template switching with UMIs. Researchers got TCR beta repertoires out of sorted CD3+CD56+NKG2C+, CD3+CD56+NKG2C- and CD3+CD56-NKG2C+ T cells.

This clonotype was sampled from a man aged 50-60 years who received an inactivated influenza vaccine. The specimen was CD4+ T cells sorted from PBMCs, collected roughly 12 days after vaccination.

The CDR3 here is CASSPGLNLPDTQYF. The CDR3 coding sequence is TGTGCCAGCTCACCCGGGTTAAACTTACCCGATACGCAGTATTTT. The chain joins TRBV18 to TRBJ2-3; D is unresolved. V lost 3 bases and J 6 bases, leaving 16 bases between the germline ends. The CDR3 length is 15 residues. Germline CDR1 is KGHSH and CDR2 is LQKENI.